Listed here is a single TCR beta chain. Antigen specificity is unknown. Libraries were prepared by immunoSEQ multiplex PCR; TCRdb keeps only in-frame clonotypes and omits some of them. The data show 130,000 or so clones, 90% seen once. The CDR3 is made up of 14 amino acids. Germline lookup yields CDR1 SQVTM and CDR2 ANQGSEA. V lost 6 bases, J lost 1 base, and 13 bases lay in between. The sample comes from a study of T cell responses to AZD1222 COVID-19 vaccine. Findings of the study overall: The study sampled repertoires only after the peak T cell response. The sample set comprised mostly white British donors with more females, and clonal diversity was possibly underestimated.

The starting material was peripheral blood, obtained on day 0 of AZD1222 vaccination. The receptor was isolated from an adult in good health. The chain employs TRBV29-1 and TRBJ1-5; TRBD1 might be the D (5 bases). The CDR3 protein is CSVQTRGSNQPQHF. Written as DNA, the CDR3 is TGCAGCGTCCAGACCCGGGGGAGCAATCAGCCCCAGCATTTT.